This T cell receptor beta chain was retrieved from a study of T-cell reconstitution after alpha-beta-depleted transplantation in children. General study findings and limits: The origin of alpha-beta T cells about two months after transplant was reportedly several hundred expanded graft clones. Newly generated T cells supplied most T-cell counts and diversity one year post-transplant.

Unique molecular identifiers tagged the TCRbeta library. A single record per CDR3 protein comes from TCRdb applying MiXCR to the PCR reads. The sample yields tens of thousands of distinct CDR3 sequences, under 6.5% seen once. The CDR3 length is 13 residues. Germline values: CDR1 SGHTA, CDR2 FQGTGA. Points on this clonotype: The target antigen is unknown. One end of the junction is discordant with germline, which a read error may explain.

V usage is TRBV7-3 and J usage is TRBJ1-1; D unresolved. The TCR comes from a female patient aged 2 to 10 who had a stem cell transplant for aplastic anemia, so the T cells may come from the graft donor. The source was PBMCs, mostly from graft donor cells, collected 60 days after TCRalphabeta/CD19-depleted stem cell transplant. The CDR3 DNA follows: TGTGACAGCAGCTTACAAGGGAGCACTGAAGCTTTCTTT. As protein: CDSSLQGSTEAFF.